These 13 T cell receptor beta chains came from one sample sequenced in a study of beta chain features in type 1 diabetes (dated by TCRdb to the late 2010s). Receptor amplification or capture employed the immunoSEQ multiplex PCR assay. The High Capacity cDNA Reverse Transcription Kit was used to reverse transcribe all of the isolated RNA, meaning that expressed TCRB transcripts were what got sequenced. TCRdb re-hosts the immuneACCESS table, in-frame sequences only. Its copies lack some clones; in the studies checked, an unresolved V gene accounts for under half of them, and the cause for the rest is not known. Here the sample has over 120,000 clones; nearly 9.5% occur a single time. The ten biggest clones cover around 0.7% of the sample. Sequences were obtained from central memory CD4+ T cells from blood. Receptor source: a man aged 18 to 30 in good health.

This chain connects TRBV19 to TRBJ1-1, with TRBD1 identical over 8 bases. V lost 5 bases to trimming and J lost 7 bases; unmatched junction nucleotides: 9. This CDR3 region has 14 residues. Germline CDR1 and CDR2: LNHDA and SQIVND (reference sequence). Here the CDR3 DNA reads TGTGCCAGTAGTCCCGGACAGGGCGTGTTTGAAGCTTTCTTT. Protein: CASSPGQGVFEAFF.

This clone showed up just a few times. This chain joins TRBV30 and TRBJ1-1; D gene unclear. Germline V gene lookup returns CDR1 GTSNPN and CDR2 SVGIG (reference sequence). The V end was cut by 1 base, the J end by 7 bases, with 7 bases between. CDR3 size: 11 residues. This CDR3 reads CAWSGADEAFF. CDR3 DNA sequence: TGTGCCTGGAGTGGAGCGGATGAAGCTTTCTTT.

This clone was counted between two and nine times. The rearrangement uses TRBV18 and TRBJ2-2; the D gene is possibly TRBD1 (5 bases). The CDR3 extends over 15 amino acids. In germline, CDR1 is KGHSH, CDR2 LQKENI. The V end was cut by 2 bases, the J end by 0 bases, with 7 bases between. The CDR3 coding sequence is TGTGCCAGCTCACCAGACAGAACGAACACCGGGGAGCTGTTTTTT. Translating it yields CASSPDRTNTGELFF.

This clone was counted a few times. V is TRBV28 and J is TRBJ1-2, with 9 bases identical to TRBD1. V lost 5 bases to trimming and J lost 8 bases; unmatched junction nucleotides: 9. CDR3 size: 14 residues. In germline, CDR1 is MDHEN, CDR2 SYDVKM. CDR3 DNA: TGTGCCAGCAGTACAGGACAGGGGTTTGTGGGCTACACCTTC. As protein: CASSTGQGFVGYTF.

The rearrangement uses TRBV2 and TRBJ2-3; 11 nucleotides line up with TRBD2. Germline CDR1 reads SNHLY; CDR2 reads FYNNEI. Losses at the gene ends were 7 bases for V and 2 bases for J; bases not matched to a gene: 17. The CDR3 contains 19 residues. The chain's CDR3 is CASTPLGSLAGVNTDTQYF. DNA of the CDR3: TGTGCCAGCACACCGCTAGGGTCACTAGCGGGGGTGAACACAGATACGCAGTATTTT. The entire variable domain, with the rest obtained from reference TRBV2 and TRBJ2-3, is as follows: EPEVTQTPSHQVTQMGQEVILRCVPISNHLYFYWYRQILGQKVEFLVSFYNNEISEKSEIFDDQFSVERPDGSNFTLKIRSTKLEDSAMYFCASTPLGSLAGVNTDTQYFGPGTRLTVL.

The rearrangement uses TRBV11-2 and TRBJ1-2; D may be TRBD1 (5 bases). CDR3 size: 13 residues. V lost 5 bases and J lost 4, with 11 bases in between. Germline lookup yields CDR1 SGHAT and CDR2 FQNNGV. The CDR3 protein is CASSPQGFYGYTF. The CDR3 DNA follows: TGTGCCAGCAGCCCGCAGGGATTCTATGGCTACACCTTC.

This clone was found a few times. The rearrangement uses TRBV29-1 and TRBJ2-2, with D perhaps TRBD2 (6 bases). The V end lost 7 bases, the J end lost 3 bases, and 15 bases lay between the germline ends. Germline CDR1 reads SQVTM; CDR2 reads ANQGSEA. This CDR3 spans 14 amino acids. This CDR3 reads CSGWGGEHTGELFF. The CDR3 DNA is TGCAGCGGATGGGGCGGGGAGCACACCGGGGAGCTGTTTTTT.

This clone was observed a few times. V gene TRBV6-1 combines with J gene TRBJ1-1, with D maybe TRBD1 (6 bases). V lost 5 bases, J lost 7 bases, and 17 bases lay in between. This CDR3 is built from 14 residues. Per the germline V gene, CDR1 is MNHNS and CDR2 is SASEGT. In DNA form, the CDR3 reads TGTGCCAGCAGTCCGTCAACGGGACACTTTGAAGCTTTCTTT. This sequence encodes CASSPSTGHFEAFF.

In its sample, this clone was seen a few times. The rearrangement uses TRBV28 and TRBJ2-1; 9 positions match TRBD2. V was pared by 2 bases and J by 6 bases, with 5 bases of the junction left unmatched. In germline, CDR1 is MDHEN, CDR2 SYDVKM. The CDR3 has 15 residues. CDR3 bases: TGTGCCAGCAGTTTAGGCGGGGGGGCCCTCAATGAGCAGTTCTTC. Its translation: CASSLGGGALNEQFF.

CDR3 sequence: CASSSALAGREQFF. The CDR3 nucleotides read TGTGCCAGCAGCTCCGCCCTAGCGGGGCGTGAGCAGTTCTTC. The chain employs TRBV7-3 and TRBJ2-1; 9 nucleotides align to TRBD2. J was trimmed by 9 bases and V by 4 bases; bases with no gene match: 7. The CDR3 is 14 residues long. The germline CDR1 and CDR2 sequences are SGHTA and FQGTGA.

CDR3 nucleotide sequence: TGTGCCAGCAGCTTGGTTCCCAGGGGGGAGGTATATAGCAATCAGCCCCAGCATTTT. Residues: CASSLVPRGEVYSNQPQHF. This sequence joins TRBV5-6 and TRBJ1-5; 7 bases line up with TRBD1. J lost 0 bases, V lost 0 bases, and 12 bases had no gene match. CDR1 and CDR2 (germline): SGHDT, YYEEEE. The CDR3 has 19 residues. Based on the CDR3 plus reference TRBV5-6 and TRBJ1-5, the full variable domain is DAGVTQSPTHLIKTRGQQVTLRCSPKSGHDTVSWYQQALGQGPQFIFQYYEEEERQRGNFPDRFSGHQFPNYSSELNVNALLLGDSALYLCASSLVPRGEVYSNQPQHFGDGTRLSIL.

This clone was detected a few times. CDR3 in amino acids: CASSPPGTVNEKLFF. The CDR3 bases are TGTGCCAGCAGTCCACCCGGGACAGTGAATGAAAAACTGTTTTTT. The chain couples TRBV28 to TRBJ1-4; 7 bases line up with TRBD1. Per the germline V gene, CDR1 is MDHEN and CDR2 is SYDVKM. The CDR3 runs 15 residues. With V trimmed by 5 bases and J by 5 bases, 8 bases remained unmatched.

This clone was observed at least ten times. The chain has TRBV7-9 and TRBJ1-2, with D uncertain. Trimming removed 5 bases at V and 2 bases at J, with 9 bases between. Germline-derived CDR1 and CDR2 are SEHNR and FQNEAQ (reference sequence). This CDR3 has 13 amino acids. The CDR3 DNA follows: TGTGCCAGCAGCACTAATTCGAACTATGGCTACACCTTC. This encodes CASSTNSNYGYTF.